This T cell receptor beta chain came from a study of T-cell reconstitution after alpha-beta-depleted transplantation in children. Comment on this clonotype: The antigen is unknown.

Germline CDR1 is SGHVT and CDR2 is SQSDAQ. This CDR3 is 18 amino acids long. J gave up 5 bases and V 0 bases, and 10 bases lay outside the gene matches. TCRbeta library construction was performed incorporating unique molecular identifiers. TCRdb re-called the PCR reads through MiXCR, storing one row per CDR3 protein. The sample records about 640,000 distinct CDR3 sequences, around 13% being singletons. Study results and limitations: A year post-transplant, T-cell counts and diversity derived mostly from newly produced T cells. It was surviving recipient T cells and thymic progenitors that gave some patients high TCRbeta diversity at day 60. Reportedly, alpha-beta T cells present about two months post-transplant originated from several hundred expanded clones of graft origin.

Sequenced here: PBMCs, mostly from graft donor cells, sampled 360 days after TCRalphabeta/CD19-depleted stem cell transplant. The chain has TRBV7-4 and TRBJ2-7; 13 bases are a match to TRBD2. The sequence was collected from a male patient between 5 and 17 years old who had a stem cell transplant for acute myeloid leukemia, so the T cells may come from the graft donor. The CDR3 sequence is CASSLATSGRALRDEQYF. CDR3 coding DNA: TGTGCCAGCAGCTTAGCTACTAGCGGGAGGGCCTTAAGGGACGAGCAGTACTTC.